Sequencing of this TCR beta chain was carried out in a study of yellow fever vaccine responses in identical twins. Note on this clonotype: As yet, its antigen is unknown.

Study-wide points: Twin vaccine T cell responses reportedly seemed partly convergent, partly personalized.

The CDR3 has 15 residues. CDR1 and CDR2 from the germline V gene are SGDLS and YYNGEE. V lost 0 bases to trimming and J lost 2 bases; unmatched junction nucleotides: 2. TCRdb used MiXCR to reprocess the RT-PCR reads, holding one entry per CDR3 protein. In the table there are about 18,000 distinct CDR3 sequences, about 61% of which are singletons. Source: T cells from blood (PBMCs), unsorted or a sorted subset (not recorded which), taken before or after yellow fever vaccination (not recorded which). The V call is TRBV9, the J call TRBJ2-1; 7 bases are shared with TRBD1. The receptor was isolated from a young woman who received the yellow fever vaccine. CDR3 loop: CASSVDGTAYNEQFF. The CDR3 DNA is TGTGCCAGCAGCGTAGATGGGACAGCCTACAATGAGCAGTTCTTC.